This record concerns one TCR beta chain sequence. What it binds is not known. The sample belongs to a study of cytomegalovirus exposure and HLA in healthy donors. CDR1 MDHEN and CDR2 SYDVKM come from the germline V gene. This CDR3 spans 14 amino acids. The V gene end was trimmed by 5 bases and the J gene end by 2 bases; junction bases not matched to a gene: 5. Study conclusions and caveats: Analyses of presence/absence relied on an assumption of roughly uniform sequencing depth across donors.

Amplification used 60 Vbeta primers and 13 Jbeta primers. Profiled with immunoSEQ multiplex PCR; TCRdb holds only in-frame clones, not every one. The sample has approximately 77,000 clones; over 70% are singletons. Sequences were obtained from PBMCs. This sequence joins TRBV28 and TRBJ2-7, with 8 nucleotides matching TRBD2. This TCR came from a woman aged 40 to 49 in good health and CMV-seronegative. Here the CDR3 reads CASSELADTYEQYF. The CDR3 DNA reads TGTGCCAGCAGTGAACTAGCGGATACCTACGAGCAGTACTTC.